This T cell receptor beta chain was recovered during a study of T cells in Graves' hyperthyroidism and ophthalmopathy. This clonotype was observed many times. Its antigen remains unknown. Regions amplified from RNA transcripts were the TCR beta CDR3 regions. The study used the HTBI primer set for a first-round RT-PCR of the TCR CDR3. TCRdb reanalysed the multiplex PCR reads using MiXCR and keeps one entry per CDR3 protein. The profile shows hundreds of thousands of distinct CDR3 sequences, less than 45% of them singletons. Reasons for excluding patients were uncontrolled infection, other autoimmune disease, pregnancy or lactation. Every diagnosis used clinical symptoms, serum thyroxine and TRAb, thyroid ultrasound and orbital computed tomography. Study findings and constraints: Ophthalmopathy onset followed model prediction by a median approximately 6.2 months. The majority of expanded thyroid clonotypes above 0.001 also appeared in blood.

Germline V gives CDR1 KGHDR, CDR2 SFDVKD. The J segment lost 3 bases and the V segment lost 3 bases, leaving 7 bases of the junction unmatched. CDR3 length equals 17 residues. The TCR comes from an adult man with Graves' disease, either hyperthyroidism or ophthalmopathy (not recorded which). The chain is built from TRBV24-1 and TRBJ1-6, with 7 positions matching TRBD1. The sequencing sample was made of peripheral blood or thyroid tissue (not recorded which). CDR3 sequence: CATSDVRGTDYNSPLHF. The CDR3 DNA reads TGTGCCACCAGTGATGTCCGCGGGACAGACTATAATTCACCCCTCCACTTT.